This entry lists 18 T cell receptor beta chains sequenced from one sample in a study of T cell responses to AZD1222 COVID-19 vaccine (dated by TCRdb to 2020 to 2022). This specimen's time point label, interpreted: baseline before first vaccination. Library preparation employed the immunoSEQ multiplex PCR assay. The table was pulled from immuneACCESS by TCRdb, which kept in-frame rearrangements only. Such tables lose some clones; where checked, under half of the loss comes from unresolved V genes, and the rest has no known cause. This sample gives approximately 140,000 clones in total; 92% of them show up just once. 2.5% to 3.5% of the sample comes from the top ten. This specimen was peripheral blood, taken on day 0 of AZD1222 vaccination. The receptors here all came from an adult in good health.

This chain joins TRBV7-2 and TRBJ2-1; D gene ambiguous. CDR1 is SGHTA and CDR2 is FQGNSA in the germline V gene. Trimming took 2 bases from V and 1 from J, leaving 9 bases between them. The CDR3 has 15 residues. CDR3 sequence reads: CASSLSQGSYNEQFF. CDR3 bases: TGTGCCAGCAGCTTAAGCCAAGGGTCCTACAATGAGCAGTTCTTC.

The chain has TRBV28 and TRBJ2-5; D might be TRBD1 (5 bases). This CDR3 comprises 15 residues. V lost 8 bases and J 0 bases, leaving 16 bases between the germline ends. CDR1 and CDR2 from the germline V gene are MDHEN and SYDVKM. The CDR3 DNA follows: TGTGCCAGCGATAGGGGCAGGGCGTACCAAGAGACCCAGTACTTC. The encoded protein is CASDRGRAYQETQYF. The complete variable domain, with remaining parts taken from reference TRBV28 and TRBJ2-5, reads DVKVTQSSRYLVKRTGEKVFLECVQDMDHENMFWYRQDPGLGLRLIYFSYDVKMKEKGDIPEGYSVSREKKERFSLILESASTNQTSMYLCASDRGRAYQETQYFGPGTRLLVL.

The chain recombines TRBV27 with TRBJ2-7; weak D call: TRBD2 (5 bases). Trimming left V 5 bases short and J 6 bases short, with 35 bases between. CDR1 and CDR2 (germline): MNHEY, SMNVEV (reference sequence). The CDR3 runs 20 residues. DNA of the CDR3: TGTGCCAGCAGTCCCCGGGCCCGGTGGGGTGGAGGTGAATCCGGGCCCGAGCAGTACTTC. Protein product: CASSPRARWGGGESGPEQYF.

This clone was detected only once. In DNA form, the CDR3 reads TGTGCCTGGAGTCTGGGGCAGCTGAGGGGCTACACCTTC. This sequence encodes CAWSLGQLRGYTF. The V gene is TRBV30, the J gene TRBJ1-2; D possibly corresponds to TRBD1 (5 bases). Germline CDR1 reads GTSNPN; CDR2 reads SVGIG (reference sequence). Between the trimmed V and J ends, which lost 2 bases and 8 bases, there was a span of 15 bases. The CDR3 has 13 amino acids.

This chain joins TRBV6-2 or TRBV6-3 and TRBJ1-4; 8 bases are a match to TRBD1. The V and J ends lost 6 bases and 7 bases, in that order; junction bases with no gene match: 13. From germline, CDR1 is MNHEY and CDR2 SVGEGT. The CDR3 has 16 residues. This chain's CDR3 is CASSFLRTGSVEKLFF. In nucleotides, the CDR3 is TGTGCCAGCAGCTTCTTACGGACAGGGTCGGTTGAAAAACTGTTTTTT.

The CDR3 sequence is CASRSGTDYEQYF. The CDR3 nucleotides read TGTGCCAGCAGATCCGGGACAGACTACGAGCAGTACTTC. The rearrangement links TRBV27 to TRBJ2-7, with TRBD1 identical over 7 bases. CDR3 size: 13 residues. Germline assignment: CDR1 MNHEY and CDR2 SMNVEV (reference sequence). Unmatched junction bases numbered 5, after V lost 6 bases and J lost 3 bases.

This clone came up once. The genes are TRBV19 and TRBJ2-5; TRBD2 aligns across 7 bases. Germline V gene sequence: CDR1 LNHDA, CDR2 SQIVND (reference sequence). The CDR3 contains 15 residues. The V gene end was trimmed by 7 bases and the J gene end by 4 bases; junction bases not matched to a gene: 12. The CDR3 nucleotides are TGTGCCAGTACCCAACAGCGGGGAACACCAGAGACCCAGTACTTC. It encodes CASTQQRGTPETQYF.

The genes are TRBV5-6 and TRBJ2-2; D remains ambiguous. CDR3 length: 12 residues. The germline gives CDR1 SGHDT, CDR2 YYEEEE. Trimming removed 4 bases at V and 6 bases at J, with 7 bases between. The CDR3 spells CASSLFPGELFF. CDR3 nucleotide sequence: TGTGCCAGCAGCCTATTTCCCGGGGAGCTGTTTTTT.

This sequence joins TRBV4-1 and TRBJ1-5, with 7 bases identical to TRBD1. Germline-derived CDR1 and CDR2 are MGHRA and YSYEKL. V gave up 5 bases and J gave up 4 bases; unmatched junction bases: 11. This CDR3 has 16 amino acids. This CDR3 reads CASSSRQGGDNQPQHF. The DNA of the CDR3 is TGCGCCAGCAGCTCGAGACAGGGAGGGGATAATCAGCCCCAGCATTTT.

The rearrangement uses TRBV5-1 and TRBJ1-1; the D is unclear. Looked up from germline, CDR1 is SGHRS and CDR2 is YFSETQ. Trimming stripped 4 bases from V and 4 bases from J, with 14 bases between. The CDR3 consists of 14 residues. The CDR3 nucleotides are TGCGCCAGCAGCCCCGAGGAGCGCCCCACTGAAGCTTTCTTT. It codes for CASSPEERPTEAFF.

V and J are TRBV4-2 and TRBJ1-5, with TRBD1 matching over 7 bases. Germline CDR1 and CDR2: LGHNA and YNFKEQ. The junction had 15 bases not matched to a gene; V was cut back by 3 bases and J by 4 bases. The CDR3 is 18 residues long. The CDR3 loop reads CASSHVGGELFRNQPQHF. The CDR3 coding sequence is TGTGCCAGCAGCCACGTAGGGGGCGAGTTGTTCCGGAATCAGCCCCAGCATTTT.

CDR3 sequence reads: CASSQSGAIGGYTF. The CDR3 coding sequence is TGCGCCAGCAGCCAATCCGGGGCGATAGGTGGCTACACCTTC. The chain has TRBV4-1 and TRBJ1-2, with a weak D call TRBD1 (5 bases). This CDR3 contains 14 residues. CDR1 MGHRA and CDR2 YSYEKL come from the germline V gene. Trimming cost V 2 bases and J 7 bases, with 14 bases left between them.

The chain has TRBV18 and TRBJ1-1; D might be TRBD1 (5 bases). Germline CDR1 is KGHSH and CDR2 is LQKENI. The CDR3 has 13 residues. The V and J ends lost 6 bases and 4 bases respectively, with 12 bases between them. The CDR3 region has the DNA TGTGCCAGCTCCCCCGGGACCCTCACTGAAGCTTTCTTT. It is translated as CASSPGTLTEAFF. The whole variable domain, filled in from reference TRBV18 and TRBJ1-1, reads NAGVMQNPRHLVRRRGQEARLRCSPMKGHSHVYWYRQLPEEGLKFMVYLQKENIIDESGMPKERFSAEFPKEGPSILRIQQVVRGDSAAYFCASSPGTLTEAFFGQGTRLTVV.

The J gene is TRBJ1-5, the V gene TRBV18, with D perhaps matching TRBD1 (6 bases). The CDR3 runs 14 residues. Germline CDR1 and CDR2: KGHSH and LQKENI. The V end lost 4 bases, the J end lost 7 bases, and 14 bases lay between the germline ends. The CDR3 nucleotides read TGTGCCAGCTCACTACAGGGAGTTCGGCAGCCCCAGCATTTT. Encoded protein: CASSLQGVRQPQHF.

The chain uses TRBV3-1 (or the pseudogene TRBV3-2) and TRBJ2-3, with D unclear. The CDR3 has 11 amino acids. The V end was cut by 2 bases, the J end by 4 bases, with 1 base between. CDR1 and CDR2 from the germline V gene are LGHDT and YNNKEL (reference sequence). In nucleotides, the CDR3 is TGTGCCAGCAGCCAATCAGATACGCAGTATTTT. Protein: CASSQSDTQYF.

In this sample, this clone turned up a few times. The chain couples TRBV19 to TRBJ1-4; 7 bases agree with TRBD1. Germline CDR1 and CDR2: LNHDA and SQIVND (reference sequence). Germline trimming cut 6 bases from V and 5 bases from J; bases unmatched to any gene: 6. CDR3 size: 14 residues. The CDR3 DNA reads as TGTGCCAGTAGGAGGGGACAGAAAAATGAAAAACTGTTTTTT. Amino acid sequence: CASRRGQKNEKLFF. Based on the CDR3 plus reference TRBV19 and TRBJ1-4, the full variable domain is DGGITQSPKYLFRKEGQNVTLSCEQNLNHDAMYWYRQDPGQGLRLIYYSQIVNDFQKGDIAEGYSVSREKKESFPLTVTSAQKNPTAFYLCASRRGQKNEKLFFGSGTQLSVL.

This clone appeared once. This sequence joins TRBV7-7 and TRBJ2-1; weak D call: TRBD2 (5 bases). Germline loops: CDR1 SSHAT, CDR2 FNYEAQ (reference sequence). V lost 4 bases, J lost 5 bases, and 12 bases lay in between. This CDR3 has 14 residues. Here the CDR3 reads CASSSQIGNNEQFF. The CDR3 DNA reads as TGTGCCAGCAGCTCCCAAATCGGGAACAATGAGCAGTTCTTC.

The gene calls are TRBV29-1 and TRBJ2-7, with TRBD1 matching over 8 bases. The germline V gene encodes CDR1 SQVTM and CDR2 ANQGSEA. There are 13 residues in the CDR3. Germline trimming cut 6 bases from V and 5 bases from J; bases unmatched to any gene: 9. The CDR3 sequence: CSVQPTGAHEQYF. CDR3 in DNA: TGCAGCGTCCAACCGACAGGGGCCCACGAGCAGTACTTC.